This TCR beta chain derives from a study of T-cell reconstitution after alpha-beta-depleted transplantation in children. Germline V gene data show CDR1 as KGHSH and CDR2 as LQKENI. Germline trimming cut 4 bases from V and 0 bases from J; bases unmatched to any gene: 9. CDR3 length: 17 amino acids. A library of TCRbeta sequences, prepared with unique molecular identifiers, was generated. MiXCR, applied by TCRdb to the PCR reads, yields one record per CDR3 protein. The table has 700,000 to 950,000 distinct CDR3 sequences, about 16% seen once. The sequencing used PBMCs, mostly from graft donor cells, collected 360 days after TCRalphabeta/CD19-depleted stem cell transplant. The genes are TRBV18 and TRBJ2-7, with 10 bases that match TRBD2. The clonotype comes from a male patient under 18 who had a stem cell transplant for acute lymphoblastic leukemia, so the T cells may come from the graft donor. This chain's CDR3 is CASSQSSGRLYSYEQYF. CDR3 in DNA: TGTGCCAGCTCACAGTCTAGCGGGAGACTGTACTCCTACGAGCAGTACTTC.